One sample yielded the 20 T cell receptor beta chains listed below, sequenced in a study of T cell responses to AZD1222 COVID-19 vaccine. Sequencing used immunoSEQ multiplex PCR; TCRdb keeps in-frame clones, though not all of them. This table holds around 180,000 clones, 85% to 90% found once. Source: peripheral blood, taken 28 days after the second AZD1222 dose. The receptors come from an adult who received the AZD1222 COVID-19 vaccine.

CDR3 region: CASSLDRANTDTQYF. The CDR3 DNA reads as TGTGCCAGCAGCCTGGACAGGGCCAACACAGATACGCAGTATTTT. This chain links TRBV13 with TRBJ2-3; the match to TRBD1 covers 8 bases. Germline assignment: CDR1 PRHDT and CDR2 FYEKMQ (reference sequence). The ends lost 5 bases at V and 2 bases at J; junction bases unmatched: 6. CDR3 length: 15 residues.

In this sample, this clone turned up once. CDR3 in amino acids: CASSVGDEQFF. The CDR3 nucleotides read TGTGCCAGCAGTGTTGGGGATGAGCAGTTCTTC. This chain connects TRBV25-1 to TRBJ2-1, with D unclear. V lost 4 bases and J 8 bases, leaving 6 bases between the germline ends. CDR1 is MGHDK, CDR2 SYGVNS, per germline. This CDR3 comprises 11 residues.

The chain recombines TRBV5-1 with TRBJ2-1, with 8 bases that match TRBD2. CDR1 and CDR2 from the germline V gene are SGHRS and YFSETQ. This CDR3 region has 16 residues. J lost 5 bases, V lost 4 bases, and 11 bases had no gene match. Written as DNA, the CDR3 is TGCGCCAGCAGCGGGGGCGCGGGACTAGAGGACAATGAGCAGTTCTTC. Translating gives CASSGGAGLEDNEQFF. The entire variable domain, with the rest obtained from reference TRBV5-1 and TRBJ2-1, is as follows: KAGVTQTPRYLIKTRGQQVTLSCSPISGHRSVSWYQQTPGQGLQFLFEYFSETQRNKGNFPGRFSGRQFSNSRSEMNVSTLELGDSALYLCASSGGAGLEDNEQFFGPGTRLTVL.

The chain couples TRBV5-1 to TRBJ2-2; D possibly corresponds to TRBD2 (6 bases). The CDR3 is 16 residues long. Germline V gene lookup returns CDR1 SGHRS and CDR2 YFSETQ. The V gene lost 0 bases and the J gene lost 1 base, with 10 bases spanning the gap. CDR3 coding DNA: TGCGCCAGCAGCTTGGCTCTGCGGGAGAACACCGGGGAGCTGTTTTTT. This gives the protein CASSLALRENTGELFF.

The chain carries TRBV6-5 and TRBJ1-5; D gene ambiguous. Germline V gene data show CDR1 as MNHEY and CDR2 as SVGAGI. The CDR3 sequence is 15 residues long. Trimming removed 11 bases at V and 1 base at J, with 18 bases between. In nucleotides, the CDR3 is TGTGCCTCCCTGCGGGAGAGTCGGAGCAATCAGCCCCAGCATTTT. It translates to CASLRESRSNQPQHF.

V is TRBV6-5 and J is TRBJ1-1; the match to TRBD1 covers 10 bases. Germline CDR1 and CDR2: MNHEY and SVGAGI. The junction had 3 bases not matched to a gene; V was cut back by 5 bases and J by 3 bases. The CDR3 has 14 residues. DNA for the CDR3: TGTGCCAGCAGTCACGGACAGGGGGACACTGAAGCTTTCTTT. Translating gives CASSHGQGDTEAFF.

The rearrangement joins TRBV6-5 to TRBJ1-1; TRBD1 matches 7 bases. Trimming cost V 6 bases and J 1 base; bases outside gene matches: 5. The germline CDR1 and CDR2 sequences are MNHEY and SVGAGI. The CDR3 consists of 14 residues. In DNA, the CDR3 is TGTGCCAGCAGGCCCGGGACAGCGAACACTGAAGCTTTCTTT. It specifies CASRPGTANTEAFF.

The chain recombines TRBV27 with TRBJ2-6; no firm D call. The CDR3 has 14 residues. Germline loops: CDR1 MNHEY, CDR2 SMNVEV (reference sequence). V lost 10 bases and J lost 1, with 11 bases in between. CDR3 amino acids: CATTSLSGANVLTF. CDR3 DNA: TGTGCCACTACCAGTCTGTCTGGGGCCAACGTCCTGACTTTC.

The chain employs TRBV6-5 and TRBJ2-5; TRBD2 is a possible D gene (5 bases). This CDR3 spans 14 amino acids. V lost 5 bases to trimming and J lost 2 bases, with 12 bases between them. CDR1 MNHEY and CDR2 SVGAGI come from the germline V gene. This CDR3 reads CASSPPGVQETQYF. DNA of the CDR3: TGTGCCAGCAGTCCACCCGGGGTTCAAGAGACCCAGTACTTC.

The chain joins TRBV9 to TRBJ2-7; 14 nucleotides line up with TRBD2. V shed 0 bases and J 2 bases; nucleotides not matched to a gene: 13. The CDR3 is 20 residues long. The germline V gene encodes CDR1 SGDLS and CDR2 YYNGEE. In DNA form, the CDR3 reads TGTGCCAGCAGCGTAGCTACTGAGGTTCCGGGACTAGCGGGAGCCTACGAGCAGTACTTC. Encoded protein: CASSVATEVPGLAGAYEQYF.

The rearrangement uses TRBV18 and TRBJ2-7; 12 bases fit TRBD2. The ends lost 3 bases at V and 4 bases at J; junction bases unmatched: 4. CDR1 is KGHSH and CDR2 is LQKENI in the germline V gene. This CDR3 contains 15 residues. The CDR3 coding sequence is TGTGCCAGCTCACCGTCTGGGACTAGCGGGTACGAGCAGTACTTC. This translates into CASSPSGTSGYEQYF. Full variable domain (rest looked up from reference TRBV18 and TRBJ2-7): NAGVMQNPRHLVRRRGQEARLRCSPMKGHSHVYWYRQLPEEGLKFMVYLQKENIIDESGMPKERFSAEFPKEGPSILRIQQVVRGDSAAYFCASSPSGTSGYEQYFGPGTRLTVT.

V is TRBV19 and J is TRBJ2-7; 9 bases line up with TRBD2. The CDR3 length is 15 residues. Germline V gene sequence: CDR1 LNHDA, CDR2 SQIVND (reference sequence). V trimming: 5 bases; J trimming: 4 bases; junction bases outside the gene matches: 9. The CDR3 DNA sequence: TGTGCCAGTAGTCCCCGGCTAGCGGGGACTTACGAGCAGTACTTC. This encodes CASSPRLAGTYEQYF.

This clone was detected only a few times. The V call is TRBV19, the J call TRBJ1-4, with a possible D match to TRBD1 (6 bases). Between the trimmed V and J ends, which lost 10 bases and 8 bases, there was a span of 17 bases. The germline gives CDR1 LNHDA, CDR2 SQIVND (reference sequence). This CDR3 is built from 13 residues. The CDR3 sequence is CATRSRDTEKLFF. The CDR3, as DNA: TGTGCCACAAGATCACGGGACACAGAAAAACTGTTTTTT. The full variable domain, rest sourced from reference TRBV19 and TRBJ1-4, is DGGITQSPKYLFRKEGQNVTLSCEQNLNHDAMYWYRQDPGQGLRLIYYSQIVNDFQKGDIAEGYSVSREKKESFPLTVTSAQKNPTAFYLCATRSRDTEKLFFGSGTQLSVL.

The V and J genes are TRBV28 and TRBJ2-3; D gene uncertain. The length of the CDR3 is 14 residues. Trimming left V 7 bases short and J 2 bases short, with 13 bases between. CDR1 MDHEN and CDR2 SYDVKM come from the germline V gene. CDR3 nucleotides: TGTGCCAGCATTCACAGTAGCTACACAGATACGCAGTATTTT. It is translated as CASIHSSYTDTQYF.

The chain carries TRBV27 and TRBJ1-2; D unresolved. Looked up from germline, CDR1 is MNHEY and CDR2 is SMNVEV (reference sequence). Trimming removed 3 bases at V and 1 base at J, with 9 bases between. The CDR3 extends over 14 amino acids. The CDR3 protein is CASSFAGNNYGYTF. CDR3 coding DNA: TGTGCCAGCAGTTTTGCGGGTAATAACTATGGCTACACCTTC.

This clone has a handful of counts. The J gene is TRBJ2-3, the V gene TRBV10-3, with TRBD2 matching 14 bases. Germline V gives CDR1 ENHRY, CDR2 SYGVKD. This CDR3 is 15 amino acids long. V dropped 8 bases and J dropped 5; count of bases not matched to a gene: 6. Here the CDR3 DNA reads TGTGCCATCTCCGGGACTAGCGGGAGTGGAGATACGCAGTATTTT. This sequence encodes CAISGTSGSGDTQYF.

This chain links TRBV24-1 with TRBJ2-3, with a tentative D call TRBD1 (6 bases). The CDR3 has 13 amino acids. Trimming cost V 7 bases and J 2 bases, with 9 bases left between them. Germline assignment: CDR1 KGHDR and CDR2 SFDVKD. The DNA for the CDR3 is TGTGCCACCAGGTACAGGGCCACAGATACGCAGTATTTT. This encodes CATRYRATDTQYF.

The chain joins TRBV28 to TRBJ2-2; D unresolved. The CDR3 spans 13 residues. The germline V gene has CDR1 MDHEN and CDR2 SYDVKM. The germline V and J ends were trimmed by 6 bases and 1 base, with 6 bases remaining between them. CDR3 region: CASRGQNTGELFF. The CDR3 bases are TGTGCCAGCAGAGGGCAGAACACCGGGGAGCTGTTTTTT.

The V call is TRBV9, the J call TRBJ2-1, with D maybe TRBD1 (6 bases). This CDR3 has 13 amino acids. The germline CDR1 and CDR2 sequences are SGDLS and YYNGEE. V lost 7 bases to trimming and J lost 4 bases, with 12 bases between them. The CDR3 bases are TGTGCCAGCGGAAACCAGGGGTACAATGAGCAGTTCTTC. Residues: CASGNQGYNEQFF.

J is TRBJ2-7 and V is TRBV19; 7 nucleotides agree with TRBD2. Trimming took 0 bases from V and 3 from J; bases not matched to a gene: 5. The CDR3 covers 15 residues. Germline V gene sequence: CDR1 LNHDA, CDR2 SQIVND (reference sequence). The CDR3 sequence is CASSIERRGFYEQYF. In nucleotides, the CDR3 is TGTGCCAGTAGTATAGAGAGGCGGGGGTTCTACGAGCAGTACTTC. Looking up the rest from reference TRBV19 and TRBJ2-7 gives the full variable domain: DGGITQSPKYLFRKEGQNVTLSCEQNLNHDAMYWYRQDPGQGLRLIYYSQIVNDFQKGDIAEGYSVSREKKESFPLTVTSAQKNPTAFYLCASSIERRGFYEQYFGPGTRLTVT.